This TCR beta chain was sequenced during a study of blood T cell repertoires in COVID-19. Background on the study: Sources were T cells, B-cell-depleted T cells, or PBMCs; the material itself was cDNA or gDNA.

This clone was seen once. Sequenced by immunoSEQ multiplex PCR; TCRdb stores in-frame clones only, minus some. The sample lists 50,000 to 75,000 clones, about three quarters occurring once. The source is a woman older than 75 with acute or convalescent COVID-19. Sequenced sample: peripheral blood.

The CDR3 coding sequence is TGTGCCTGGAGGGTGGGAGCGGGAGCTTACAATGAGCAGTTCTTC. This sequence encodes CAWRVGAGAYNEQFF. V is TRBV30 and J is TRBJ2-1, with 8 nucleotides matching TRBD2. Looked up from germline, CDR1 is GTSNPN and CDR2 is SVGIG (reference sequence). The CDR3 loop spans 15 amino acids. Losses at the gene ends were 3 bases for V and 4 bases for J; bases not matched to a gene: 8.